This is a list of T cell receptor beta chains from one sample in a study of blood T cells in healthy people across ages. TCRdb redid the calling of the 5' RACE reads with MiXCR, one entry per CDR3 protein. The sample has 1.5 million to 2 million distinct CDR3 sequences; less than 50% are singletons. The sample consisted of blood. The source of these receptors is a woman aged 35 to 49 in good health. CDR3s include the opening cysteine and the closing phenylalanine or tryptophan. Each record gives: CDR3 length, V gene, J gene, CDR3 protein.

15	TRBV6-6	TRBJ2-1	CASSHWDGQAREQFF
14	TRBV7-2	TRBJ1-2	CASSPDRGKPGYTF
13	TRBV15	TRBJ1-5	CATSSPGGLPQHF
15	TRBV14	TRBJ2-3	CASSHNAGATDTQYF
15	TRBV7-2	TRBJ1-1	CASSLEAGGGTEAFF
15	TRBV7-2	TRBJ2-4	CASSWTSGGGDIQYF
13	TRBV20-1	.	CSAYGTGDNEQYF
18	TRBV4-2	TRBJ2-5	CASSQSTNFGGQAETQYF
15	TRBV4-2	TRBJ1-6	CASSRDAGANSPLHF
15	TRBV6-6	TRBJ2-7	CASSFGGPKTYEQYF
16	TRBV6-5	TRBJ2-1	CASSLRGGWSYNEQFF
12	TRBV28	TRBJ2-3	CASSPKTSLQYF
15	TRBV11-2	TRBJ1-1	CASTLSWERSTEAFF
16	TRBV7-9	TRBJ2-3	CASSIRTAPSTDTQYF
13	TRBV6-1	.	CASSFSGDLEQYF
16	TRBV19	TRBJ2-1	CASSIDETSGVNEQFF
14	TRBV20-1	TRBJ1-2	CSAFRDRGRGGCTF
14	TRBV20-1	TRBJ1-1	CRPSPGTPNTEAFF
16	TRBV6-5	TRBJ2-3	CASSYSKVRGPDTQYF
11	TRBV20-1	TRBJ1-2	CSARRSGGYTF
17	TRBV4-3	TRBJ2-1	CASSQDERGFSYNEQFF
12	TRBV20-1	TRBJ2-7	CSARAQGYEQYF
15	TRBV2	TRBJ2-2	CASSADRGATGELFF
12	TRBV7-9	TRBJ2-4	CASSFDGGEQYF
15	TRBV7-3	TRBJ2-1	CASSLNPTGGSEQFF
15	TRBV9	.	CASSVAGPPAGTQYF
14	TRBV7-9	TRBJ2-1	CASSGQGLYNEQFF
15	TRBV6-2/TRBV6-3	TRBJ2-6	CASRVASSGANVLTF
14	TRBV5-5	TRBJ2-1	CASSEDNYYNEQFF
18	TRBV21-1	TRBJ2-1	CASSCHWLAANSYNEQFF
13	TRBV7-9	TRBJ2-1	CASSVPTGDEQFF
19	TRBV5-6	TRBJ2-6	CASYSIARPDSSGANVLTF
13	TRBV5-5	TRBJ2-7	CASSRRESYEQYF
15	TRBV4-2	TRBJ2-5	CASSQPRDTGETQYF
14	TRBV25-1	TRBJ2-7	CASSEWAGLYEQYF
15	TRBV29-1	TRBJ1-2	CSVVDRGLANYGYTF
17	TRBV27	TRBJ2-5	CASSSQFMGGAQETQYF
16	TRBV14	TRBJ2-3	CASRPGLAGRTDTQYF
11	TRBV3-1	TRBJ2-1	CASSSPGEQFF
18	TRBV11-1	TRBJ2-3	CASSFDPSRGVYTDTQYF
20	TRBV6-2/TRBV6-3	TRBJ2-4	CASSYDVSGTGVLAKNIQYF
14	TRBV14	TRBJ1-2	CASSQDIRGVGYTF
16	TRBV5-1	TRBJ1-1	CASSPRVGTGNTEAFF
10	TRBV20-1	TRBJ2-4	CSASEDIQYF
14	TRBV29-1	TRBJ2-1	CSAPRDSGYNEQFF
12	TRBV29-1	TRBJ2-5	CSGSNSLETQYF
15	TRBV9	TRBJ2-5	CASSPHWTDQETQYF
16	TRBV11-2	TRBJ2-1	CASSPLAGGHRNEQFF
12	TRBV20-1	TRBJ1-4	CSAGGTNERLFF
13	TRBV24-1	TRBJ1-2	CATSGTGLHGYTF
13	TRBV10-3	TRBJ2-7	CAISAQTDYEQYF
14	TRBV28	TRBJ2-1	CASPSGQGDNEQFF
15	TRBV15	TRBJ1-2	CATSETQGNGYGYTF
14	TRBV20-1	TRBJ1-2	CSARDVRMGVGYTF
13	TRBV5-1	TRBJ2-1	CASREQQGTEQFF
15	TRBV4-3	TRBJ2-5	CASSQGGPPQETQYF